A selection of T cell receptor beta chains follows, all from one sample in a study of T-cell memory formation after mild COVID-19. TCRdb reanalysed the 5' RACE reads using MiXCR and keeps one entry per CDR3 protein. The sample lists just under 150,000 distinct CDR3 sequences, 6% to 6.5% occurring once. Sequencing used PBMCs or a T cell subset sorted from them (not recorded which). Source of these receptors: an adult woman who had mild COVID-19 (a few samples of this study predate the infection). Cell type and time point are not known. CDR3s include the opening cysteine and the closing phenylalanine or tryptophan. A D gene is named only where the DNA matches it firmly. For some rows the clone size is stated as once, few or many, or as a class when expanded; others skip it.

j_call v_call clone_size d_call cdr3_aa cdr3_nt
TRBJ2-5 TRBV18 . . CASSRLPQETQYF TGTGCCAGCTCCCGACTACCTCAAGAGACCCAGTACTTC
TRBJ2-1 TRBV15 few . CATSRDLRGQGQTSNNEQFF TGTGCCACCAGCAGAGATTTACGGGGGCAGGGGCAAACTTCTAACAATGAGCAGTTCTTC
TRBJ1-1 TRBV6-2/TRBV6-3 few . CASSDKGTRGTEAFF TGTGCCAGCAGCGATAAGGGGACTCGGGGCACTGAAGCTTTCTTT
TRBJ2-7 TRBV5-1 few . CASSLAGNHGQYF TGCGCCAGCAGCTTGGCGGGGAATCATGGGCAGTACTTC
TRBJ2-1 TRBV4-2 . TRBD2 CASSQDGGGTYNEQFF TGTGCCAGCAGCCAAGATGGGGGGGGGACCTACAATGAGCAGTTCTTC
TRBJ2-3 TRBV5-1 many TRBD1 CASSSGQGVTDTQYF TGCGCCAGCAGCTCTGGACAGGGGGTCACAGATACGCAGTATTTT
TRBJ2-7 TRBV7-8 many TRBD1 CASSSDRVGEQYF TGTGCCAGCAGCTCGGACAGGGTAGGCGAGCAGTACTTC
TRBJ1-1 TRBV7-7 few TRBD1 CASSLGQVYTEAFF TGTGCTAGCAGCCTCGGACAGGTTTACACTGAAGCTTTCTTT
TRBJ1-1 TRBV12-3/TRBV12-4 . . CASSQLAGAVEAFF TGTGCCAGCAGTCAATTAGCGGGGGCGGTTGAAGCTTTCTTT
TRBJ1-5 TRBV4-1 many . CASSQEGRGRGNQPQHF TGCGCCAGCAGCCAAGAAGGTCGAGGGCGGGGAAATCAGCCCCAGCATTTT
TRBJ1-6 TRBV4-1 . . CASSQPRFERRLSPLHF TGCGCCAGCAGCCAACCAAGATTCGAACGGCGGTTATCACCCCTCCACTTT
TRBJ2-1 TRBV12-3/TRBV12-4 many TRBD2 CASRFSGRASHEQFF TGTGCCAGCAGGTTTAGCGGGAGGGCCTCCCATGAGCAGTTCTTC
TRBJ1-1 TRBV4-1 . . CASSQENVALNTEAFF TGCGCCAGCAGCCAAGAAAATGTGGCATTGAACACTGAAGCTTTCTTT
TRBJ1-5 TRBV12-3/TRBV12-4 . . CASSPTRQSNQPQHF TGTGCCAGCAGCCCGACCCGCCAGAGCAATCAGCCCCAGCATTTT
TRBJ2-1 TRBV11-3 . TRBD1 CASSLRGTGGNEQFF TGTGCCAGCAGCCTACGGGGGACAGGGGGCAATGAGCAGTTCTTC
TRBJ1-5 TRBV10-3 once . CATNRGGDRQPQHF TGTGCCACAAACCGGGGGGGCGACCGGCAGCCCCAGCATTTT
TRBJ2-4 TRBV7-8 . . CASIATREPAKNIQYF TGTGCCAGCATCGCCACTAGGGAACCAGCCAAAAACATTCAGTACTTC
TRBJ1-2 TRBV28 . TRBD1 CASSLLDRGRSDYGYTF TGTGCCAGCAGTTTATTGGACAGGGGGCGTTCTGACTATGGCTACACCTTC
TRBJ2-3 TRBV3-1 many . CASSQTTGAANTQYF TGTGCCAGCAGCCAGACGACAGGAGCGGCAAATACGCAGTATTTT
TRBJ2-7 TRBV29-1 few . CSVDSPGTYEQYF TGCAGCGTTGATTCCCCCGGGACCTACGAGCAGTACTTC
TRBJ2-1 TRBV30 few TRBD2 CAWSVWLAGGHEQFF TGTGCCTGGAGTGTATGGCTAGCGGGAGGCCATGAGCAGTTCTTC
TRBJ1-4 TRBV10-3 . . CAIRGSGGDEKLFF TGTGCCATCAGGGGATCAGGAGGAGATGAAAAACTGTTTTTT
TRBJ1-1 TRBV6-2/TRBV6-3 . . CASTQTQSFEAFF TGTGCCAGCACCCAAACTCAGAGTTTTGAAGCTTTCTTT
TRBJ2-1 TRBV6-6 many . CASSSTEGGYNEQFF TGTGCCAGCAGTTCCACGGAGGGGGGATACAATGAGCAGTTCTTC
TRBJ2-1 TRBV11-2 few . CASSLVDGFTNEQFF TGTGCCAGCAGCTTAGTGGACGGCTTTACAAATGAGCAGTTCTTC
TRBJ2-7 TRBV7-2 many TRBD2 CASSFLTWDVSGDLYEQYF TGTGCCAGCAGCTTCTTAACCTGGGATGTTAGCGGGGACCTCTACGAGCAGTACTTC
TRBJ2-3 TRBV30 few . CAWDGARGLSTDTQYF TGTGCCTGGGATGGGGCTCGGGGGTTAAGCACAGATACGCAGTATTTT
TRBJ2-3 TRBV20-1 many . CSAVVDTQYF TGCAGTGCCGTCGTAGATACGCAGTATTTT
TRBJ2-3 TRBV29-1 many . CSAYKDSLTQYF TGCAGCGCTTACAAGGACAGCCTAACGCAGTATTTT
TRBJ2-1 TRBV20-1 many TRBD1 CSARATDRGHYNEQFF TGCAGTGCTAGAGCCACCGACAGGGGGCATTACAATGAGCAGTTCTTC
TRBJ1-1 TRBV29-1 many . CSVEDQASNTEAFF TGCAGCGTTGAAGATCAGGCGTCGAACACTGAAGCTTTCTTT
TRBJ2-6 TRBV6-5 many . CASSYARAGANVLTF TGTGCCAGCAGTTACGCGCGTGCTGGGGCCAACGTCCTGACTTTC
TRBJ2-2 TRBV29-1 . . CSVERDRSTGELFF TGCAGCGTTGAACGAGACAGAAGCACCGGGGAGCTGTTTTTT
TRBJ1-5 TRBV7-6 few . CASSQMGGPNQPQHF TGTGCCAGCAGCCAGATGGGCGGACCCAATCAGCCCCAGCATTTT
TRBJ1-4 TRBV7-9 . . CASSTNSGTRKLFF TGTGCCAGCAGCACAAACTCCGGGACAAGAAAACTGTTTTTT
TRBJ2-2 TRBV7-2 many TRBD2 CASSWTSGSGTGELFF TGTGCCAGCAGCTGGACTAGCGGGAGTGGCACCGGGGAGCTGTTTTTT
TRBJ2-7 TRBV27 . . CASSPGSRPYEQYF TGTGCCAGCAGTCCAGGGTCCCGACCTTACGAGCAGTACTTC
TRBJ2-6 TRBV4-3 . . CASSQTFSGANVLTF TGCGCCAGCAGCCAAACATTCTCTGGGGCCAACGTCCTGACTTTC
TRBJ2-1 TRBV5-6 . TRBD2 CASSLWAGVPYNEQFF TGTGCCAGCAGCTTGTGGGCGGGAGTCCCCTACAATGAGCAGTTCTTC
TRBJ1-6 TRBV5-1 many TRBD1 CASRLDRGLGSPLHF TGCGCCAGCCGATTGGACAGGGGCCTTGGGTCACCCCTCCACTTT
TRBJ2-3 TRBV12-3/TRBV12-4 few TRBD2 CASSLLGLAGVTDTQYF TGTGCCAGCAGTTTATTGGGACTAGCGGGAGTCACAGATACGCAGTATTTT
TRBJ2-7 TRBV5-1 many . CASSQQARVADFTYEQYF TGCGCCAGCAGCCAACAAGCTCGGGTAGCGGACTTTACCTACGAGCAGTACTTC
TRBJ2-7 TRBV6-6 many . CASSYYRALYEQYF TGTGCCAGCAGTTACTACAGGGCTTTGTACGAGCAGTACTTC
TRBJ2-1 TRBV7-9 . TRBD2 CASSLRLADLWDEQFF TGTGCCAGCAGCTTAAGACTAGCGGATCTCTGGGATGAGCAGTTCTTC
TRBJ1-5 TRBV12-3/TRBV12-4 few . CASSFGQPQHF TGTGCCAGCAGTTTTGGTCAGCCCCAGCATTTT